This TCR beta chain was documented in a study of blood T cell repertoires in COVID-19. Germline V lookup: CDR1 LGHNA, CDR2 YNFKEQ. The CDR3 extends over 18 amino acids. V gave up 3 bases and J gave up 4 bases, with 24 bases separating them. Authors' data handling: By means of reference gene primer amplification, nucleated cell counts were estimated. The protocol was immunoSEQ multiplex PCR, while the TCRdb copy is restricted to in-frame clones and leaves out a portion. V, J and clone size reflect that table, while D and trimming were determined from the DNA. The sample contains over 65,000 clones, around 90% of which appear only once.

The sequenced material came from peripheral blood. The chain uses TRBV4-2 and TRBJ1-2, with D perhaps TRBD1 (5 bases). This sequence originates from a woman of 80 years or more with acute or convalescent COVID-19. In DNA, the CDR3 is TGTGCCAGCAGCCAGGGAAGCGCGATTGGGGGAGGTAGCTATGGCTACACCTTC. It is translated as CASSQGSAIGGGSYGYTF.